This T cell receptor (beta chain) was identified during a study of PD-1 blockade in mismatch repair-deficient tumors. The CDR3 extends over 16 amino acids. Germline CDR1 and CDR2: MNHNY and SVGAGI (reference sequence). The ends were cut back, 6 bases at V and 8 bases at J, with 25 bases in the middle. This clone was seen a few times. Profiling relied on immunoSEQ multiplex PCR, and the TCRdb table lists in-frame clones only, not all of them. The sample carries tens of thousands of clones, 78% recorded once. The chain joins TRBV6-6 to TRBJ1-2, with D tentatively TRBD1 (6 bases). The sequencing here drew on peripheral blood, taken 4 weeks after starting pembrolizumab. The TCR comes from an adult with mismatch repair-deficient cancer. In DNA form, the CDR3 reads TGTGCCAGCAGACCGTTCAGTCGGAGACAGGCCGGGGGCTACACCTTC. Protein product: CASRPFSRRQAGGYTF.